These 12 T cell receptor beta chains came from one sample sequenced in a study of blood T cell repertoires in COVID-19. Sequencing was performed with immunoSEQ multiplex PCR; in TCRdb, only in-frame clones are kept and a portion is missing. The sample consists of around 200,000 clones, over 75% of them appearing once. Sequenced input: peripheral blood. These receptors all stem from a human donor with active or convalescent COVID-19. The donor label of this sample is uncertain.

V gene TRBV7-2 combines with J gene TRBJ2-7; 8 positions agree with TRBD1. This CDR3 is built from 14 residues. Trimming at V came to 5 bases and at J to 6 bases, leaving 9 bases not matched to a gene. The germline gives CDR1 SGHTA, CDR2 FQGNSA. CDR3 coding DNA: TGTGCCAGCAGCCGTAGGACAGGGACGGGCGAGCAGTACTTC. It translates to CASSRRTGTGEQYF.

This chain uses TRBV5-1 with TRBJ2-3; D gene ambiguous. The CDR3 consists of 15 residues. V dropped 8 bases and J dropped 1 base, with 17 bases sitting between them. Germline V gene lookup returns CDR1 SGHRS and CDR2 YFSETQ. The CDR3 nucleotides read TGCGCCAGTGTACGTACCTCCGCGGGCACAGATACGCAGTATTTT. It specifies CASVRTSAGTDTQYF.

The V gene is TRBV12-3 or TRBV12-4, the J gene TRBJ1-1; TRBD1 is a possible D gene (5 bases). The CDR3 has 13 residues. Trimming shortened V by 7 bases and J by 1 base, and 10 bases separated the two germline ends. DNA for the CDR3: TGTGCCAGCACCAACCAGGGGAACACTGAAGCTTTCTTT. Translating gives CASTNQGNTEAFF.

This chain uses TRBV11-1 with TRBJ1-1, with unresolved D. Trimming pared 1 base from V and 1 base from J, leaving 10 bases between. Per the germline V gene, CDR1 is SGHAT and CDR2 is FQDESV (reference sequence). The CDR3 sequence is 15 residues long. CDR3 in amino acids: CASSLGVGRNTEAFF. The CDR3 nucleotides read TGTGCCAGCAGCTTAGGGGTGGGCAGGAACACTGAAGCTTTCTTT.

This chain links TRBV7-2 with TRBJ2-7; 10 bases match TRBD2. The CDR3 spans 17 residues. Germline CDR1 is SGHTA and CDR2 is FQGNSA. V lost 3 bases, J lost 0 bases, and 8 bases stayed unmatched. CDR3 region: CASSLASGGLSSYEQYF. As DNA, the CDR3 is TGTGCCAGCAGCTTGGCTAGCGGGGGCCTGAGCTCCTACGAGCAGTACTTC.

Here the CDR3 DNA reads TGTGCCAGCAGCTTAGTTAGCACCGGGGAGCTGTTTTTT. Translating gives CASSLVSTGELFF. This sequence joins TRBV7-3 and TRBJ2-2; D gene unclear. CDR1 SGHTA and CDR2 FQGTGA come from the germline V gene. The CDR3 loop spans 13 amino acids. Deletions cut 2 bases from V and 4 bases from J, with 5 bases between.

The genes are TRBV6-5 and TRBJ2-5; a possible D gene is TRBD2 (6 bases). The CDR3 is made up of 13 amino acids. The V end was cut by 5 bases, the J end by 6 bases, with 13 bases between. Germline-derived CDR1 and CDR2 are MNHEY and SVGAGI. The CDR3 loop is CASSLPGLQTQYF. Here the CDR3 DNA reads TGTGCCAGCAGTCTCCCGGGACTGCAGACCCAGTACTTC.

The CDR3 region is CASSISTSIGNQPQHF. DNA for the CDR3: TGTGCCAGTAGTATCTCGACATCGATAGGCAATCAGCCCCAGCATTTT. V is TRBV19 and J is TRBJ1-5, with unresolved D. The CDR3 is 16 residues long. Looked up from germline, CDR1 is LNHDA and CDR2 is SQIVND (reference sequence). The V gene lost 3 bases and the J gene lost 2 bases, with 14 bases spanning the gap.

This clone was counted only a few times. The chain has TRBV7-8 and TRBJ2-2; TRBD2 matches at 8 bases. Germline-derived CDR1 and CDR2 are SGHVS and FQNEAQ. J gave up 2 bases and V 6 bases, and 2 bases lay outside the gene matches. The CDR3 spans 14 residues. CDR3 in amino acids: CASSVAGNTGELFF. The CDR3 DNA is TGTGCCAGCAGTGTAGCGGGAAACACCGGGGAGCTGTTTTTT. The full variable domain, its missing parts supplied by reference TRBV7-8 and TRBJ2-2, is GAGVSQSPRYKVAKRGQDVALRCDPISGHVSLFWYQQALGQGPEFLTYFQNEAQLDKSGLPSDRFFAERPEGSVSTLKIQRTQQEDSAVYLCASSVAGNTGELFFGEGSRLTVL.

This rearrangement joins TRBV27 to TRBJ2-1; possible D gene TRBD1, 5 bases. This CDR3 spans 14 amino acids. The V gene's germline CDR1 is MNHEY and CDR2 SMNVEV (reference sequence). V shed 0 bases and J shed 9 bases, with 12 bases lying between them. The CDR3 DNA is TGTGCCAGCAGTTTATCTATGGGGCGCGGTGAGCAGTTCTTC. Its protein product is CASSLSMGRGEQFF.

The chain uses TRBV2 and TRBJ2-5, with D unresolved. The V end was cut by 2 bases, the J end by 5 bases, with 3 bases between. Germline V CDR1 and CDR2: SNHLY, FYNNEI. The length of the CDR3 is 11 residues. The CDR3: CASSERETQYF. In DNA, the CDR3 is TGTGCCAGCAGTGAACGGGAGACCCAGTACTTC.

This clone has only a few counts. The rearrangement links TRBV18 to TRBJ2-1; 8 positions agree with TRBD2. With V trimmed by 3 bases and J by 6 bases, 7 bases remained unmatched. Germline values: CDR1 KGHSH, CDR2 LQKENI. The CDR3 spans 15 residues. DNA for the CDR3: TGTGCCAGCTCACCTAGGGGGACTAGACTCAATGAGCAGTTCTTC. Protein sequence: CASSPRGTRLNEQFF.